This TCR beta chain was identified in a study of blood T cells in healthy people across ages (dated by TCRdb to about 2015). Looking at the study overall: In model experiments, template switching captured roughly one uniquely barcoded TCR beta cDNA molecule for every two T cells. For two donors (one aged 18 to 30 and one aged 80 or older), the study analyzed two additional independent replicas of 1 million unique cDNA reads from the same blood draw. The donors were divided into four age groups: young (average roughly 17 years), middle-aged (around 41), aged (approximately 64) and long-lived (about 90). Using deep sequencing normalized with unique cDNA molecular identifiers, the study measured how TCR beta repertoire diversity changes with age. To avoid experimental bias, donors of different ages were spread randomly across the sequencing lanes.

Systemically healthy Caucasian individuals from Russia, 39 in total and aged about 6 to 100 years, were included as donors. Ten milliliters of peripheral blood were drawn from each donor into EDTA-treated Vacutainer tubes. Ficoll-Paque density-gradient centrifugation was used to isolate PBMCs, with at least 7 million per sample. Total RNA, at least 6 micrograms per sample, was extracted from PBMCs with Trizol reagent. For every donor, flow cytometry on a PBMC aliquot measured the percentage of naive CD45RAhigh/CD27high T cells. Results the study describes overall, beyond this receptor: Observed TCR beta diversity per million T cells fell roughly linearly with age, and a significant reduction was already apparent by age around 40. The long-lived group showed more naive CD4+ T cells, fewer expanded clones and increased TCR diversity than the aged group, suggesting age selection. Estimates of total diversity based on one million sequenced T cells were regarded as lower bounds and as underestimates. Donor CMV infection status was unknown, potentially confounding age-related changes in expanded clonotypes. Bulk unsorted PBMC profiling prevented conclusive comparison of naive and antigen-experienced compartments. A strong correlation was found between observed TCR beta diversity and the percentage of naive T cells measured by flow cytometry.

Libraries were prepared through 5' RACE. Sequencing instrument: Illumina HiSeq 2500. The second PCR ran for about 6 to 11 cycles and used a J-beta primer mix along with a sample-barcoded 5' primer. Each TCR beta cDNA molecule received a unique molecular identifier from a template-switch 5' adaptor carrying 12 random nucleotides. At least 2.5 million CDR3-containing paired-end reads were obtained from each sample. The Mint cDNA synthesis kit, primed by a TRBC-specific oligonucleotide, was used to synthesize first-strand cDNA from all RNA. Following uracil-DNA glycosylase treatment, a first 18-cycle PCR with universal primers M1SS and BC2_uni_R was performed on all cDNA. In the authors' own workflow: For normalization, 1 million high-quality reads were randomly selected from each sample, with every read carrying a distinct molecular identifier. Reads sharing molecular identifiers were discarded rather than binned into consensus sequences. MiTCR, run with a Q25 quality threshold and the strictest error-elimination algorithm, handled CDR3 identification, clonotype clustering and error correction. A nonparametric unseen species model with Euler transformation was used to estimate a lower bound on total TCR beta diversity. In-frame beta chains were kept once TCRdb had trimmed the public reads at Q25 with fastp and called clones with MiXCR. Rows with one shared CDR3 protein collapse into an entry with the most common genes and DNA. The V and J calls were not made by the authors but by TCRdb's processing. A total of around 900,000 distinct CDR3 sequences appear in this sample, under 30% of them only once. Roughly 17% of the sample comes from the top ten.

V is cut by 6 bases and J by 4 bases, and the space between the germline ends is 13 bases. The CDR3 runs 13 amino acids, cysteine and phenylalanine included. Only the CDR3 part of the read is kept: 39 bases, read in frame from the first base. Reading the germline V gene gives CDR1 SGHRS and CDR2 YFSETQ. This clonotype came up many times. What this receptor recognizes is not known. No base-level quality is on record; no much larger clone is a single base apart. Sequences were obtained from blood. The chain was built from TRBV5-1 and TRBJ1-2; 5 matching bases give a weak D call of TRBD1. This sequence was found in a woman over 75 in good health. In nucleotide form, the sequence is TGCGCCAGCACTCGGGGACCGACCTATGGCTACACCTTC. This yields the protein CASTRGPTYGYTF.